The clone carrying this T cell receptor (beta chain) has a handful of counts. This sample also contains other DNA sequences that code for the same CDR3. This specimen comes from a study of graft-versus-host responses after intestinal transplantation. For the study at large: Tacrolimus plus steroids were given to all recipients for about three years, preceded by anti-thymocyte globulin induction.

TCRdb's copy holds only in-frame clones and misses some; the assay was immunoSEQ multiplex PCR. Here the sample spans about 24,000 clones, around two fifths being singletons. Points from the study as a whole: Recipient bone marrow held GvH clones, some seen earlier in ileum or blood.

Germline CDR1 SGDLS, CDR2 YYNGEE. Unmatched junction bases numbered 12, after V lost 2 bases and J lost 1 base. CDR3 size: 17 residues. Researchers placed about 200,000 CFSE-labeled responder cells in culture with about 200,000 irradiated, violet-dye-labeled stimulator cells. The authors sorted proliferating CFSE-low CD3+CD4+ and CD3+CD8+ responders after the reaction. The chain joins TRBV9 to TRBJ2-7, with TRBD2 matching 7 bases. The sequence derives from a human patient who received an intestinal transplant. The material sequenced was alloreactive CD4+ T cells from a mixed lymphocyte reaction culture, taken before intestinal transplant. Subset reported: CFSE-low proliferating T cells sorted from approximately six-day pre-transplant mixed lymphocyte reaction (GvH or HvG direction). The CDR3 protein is CASSVGIRASGSYEQYF. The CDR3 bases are TGTGCCAGCAGCGTGGGAATCCGGGCTAGCGGATCCTACGAGCAGTACTTC.